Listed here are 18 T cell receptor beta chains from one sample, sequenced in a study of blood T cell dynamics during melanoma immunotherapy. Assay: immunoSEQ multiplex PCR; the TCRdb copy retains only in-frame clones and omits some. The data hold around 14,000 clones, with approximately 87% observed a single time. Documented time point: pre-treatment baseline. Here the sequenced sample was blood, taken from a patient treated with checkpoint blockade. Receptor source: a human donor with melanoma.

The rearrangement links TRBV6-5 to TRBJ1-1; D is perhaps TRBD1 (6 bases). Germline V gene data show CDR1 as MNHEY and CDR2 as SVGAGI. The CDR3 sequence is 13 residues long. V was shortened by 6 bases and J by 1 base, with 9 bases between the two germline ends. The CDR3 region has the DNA TGTGCCAGCAGGGGGGCAGCGAACACTGAAGCTTTCTTT. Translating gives CASRGAANTEAFF.

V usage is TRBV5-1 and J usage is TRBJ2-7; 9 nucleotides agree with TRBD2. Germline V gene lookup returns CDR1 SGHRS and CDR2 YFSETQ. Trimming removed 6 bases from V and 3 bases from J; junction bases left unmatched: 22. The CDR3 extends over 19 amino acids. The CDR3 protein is CASTQSGERGDSSHYEQYF. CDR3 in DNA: TGCGCCAGCACCCAATCAGGTGAGCGGGGGGACAGTTCTCACTACGAGCAGTACTTC.

CDR3 nucleotides: TGCGCCAGCAGCCGGGAAGGACAGTTAGAGACCCAGTACTTC. This codes for CASSREGQLETQYF. The chain employs TRBV5-1 and TRBJ2-5, with D possibly matching TRBD1 (6 bases). The length of the CDR3 is 14 residues. V was shortened by 4 bases and J by 4 bases, with 14 bases between the two germline ends. The germline CDR1 and CDR2 sequences are SGHRS and YFSETQ.

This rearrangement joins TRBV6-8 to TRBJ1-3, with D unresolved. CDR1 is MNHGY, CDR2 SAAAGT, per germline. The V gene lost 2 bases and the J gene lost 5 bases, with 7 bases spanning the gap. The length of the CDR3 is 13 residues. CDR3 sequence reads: CASSYRERNTIYF. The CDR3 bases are TGTGCCAGCAGTTACAGGGAGAGAAACACCATATATTTT.

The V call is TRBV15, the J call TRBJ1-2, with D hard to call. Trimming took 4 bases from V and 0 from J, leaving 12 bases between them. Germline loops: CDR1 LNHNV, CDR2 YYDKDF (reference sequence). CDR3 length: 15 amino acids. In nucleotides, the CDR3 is TGTGCCACCAGCACCTGGGAGAGGACTAACTATGGCTACACCTTC. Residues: CATSTWERTNYGYTF.

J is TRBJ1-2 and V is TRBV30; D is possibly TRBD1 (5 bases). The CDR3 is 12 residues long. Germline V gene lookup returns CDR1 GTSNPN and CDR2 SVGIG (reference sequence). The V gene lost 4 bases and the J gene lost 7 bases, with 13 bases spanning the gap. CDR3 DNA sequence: TGTGCCTGGAAGGGCTTCGGGGCTGGCTACACCTTC. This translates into CAWKGFGAGYTF.

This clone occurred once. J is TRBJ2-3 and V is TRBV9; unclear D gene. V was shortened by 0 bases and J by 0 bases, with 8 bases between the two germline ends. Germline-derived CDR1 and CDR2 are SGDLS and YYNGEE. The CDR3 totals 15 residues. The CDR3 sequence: CASSVDPISTDTQYF. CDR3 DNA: TGTGCCAGCAGCGTAGATCCTATCAGCACAGATACGCAGTATTTT.

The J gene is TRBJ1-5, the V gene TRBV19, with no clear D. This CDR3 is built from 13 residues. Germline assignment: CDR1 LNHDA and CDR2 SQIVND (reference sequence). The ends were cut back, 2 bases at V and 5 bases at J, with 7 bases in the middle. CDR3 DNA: TGTGCCAGTAGTATACTGGTGGATCAGCCCCAGCATTTT. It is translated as CASSILVDQPQHF.

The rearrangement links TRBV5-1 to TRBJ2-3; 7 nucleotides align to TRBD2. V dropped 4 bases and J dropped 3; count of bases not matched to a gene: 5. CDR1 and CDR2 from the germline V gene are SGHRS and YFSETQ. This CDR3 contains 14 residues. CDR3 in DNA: TGCGCCAGCAGCCGGTGGGGGGGTACAGATACGCAGTATTTT. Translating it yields CASSRWGGTDTQYF.

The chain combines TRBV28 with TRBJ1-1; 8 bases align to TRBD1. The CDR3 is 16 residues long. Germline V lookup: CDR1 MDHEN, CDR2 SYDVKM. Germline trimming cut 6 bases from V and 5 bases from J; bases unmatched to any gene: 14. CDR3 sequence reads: CASSLAWQGARTEAFF. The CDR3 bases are TGTGCCAGCAGCCTGGCTTGGCAGGGGGCGAGGACTGAAGCTTTCTTT.

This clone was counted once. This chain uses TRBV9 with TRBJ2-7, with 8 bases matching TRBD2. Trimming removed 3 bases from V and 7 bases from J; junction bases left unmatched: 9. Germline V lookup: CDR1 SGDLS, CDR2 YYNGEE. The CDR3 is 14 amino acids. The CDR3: CASSATGGQGEQYF. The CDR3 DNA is TGTGCCAGCAGCGCCACGGGGGGGCAAGGGGAGCAGTACTTC.

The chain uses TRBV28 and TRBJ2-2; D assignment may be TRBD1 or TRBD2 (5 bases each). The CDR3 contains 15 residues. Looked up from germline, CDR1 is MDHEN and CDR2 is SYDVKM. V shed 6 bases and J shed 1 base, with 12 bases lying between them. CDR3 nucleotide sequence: TGTGCCAGCAGAAGGGGACCGCTGAACACCGGGGAGCTGTTTTTT. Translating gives CASRRGPLNTGELFF. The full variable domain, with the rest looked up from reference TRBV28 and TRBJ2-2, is DVKVTQSSRYLVKRTGEKVFLECVQDMDHENMFWYRQDPGLGLRLIYFSYDVKMKEKGDIPEGYSVSREKKERFSLILESASTNQTSMYLCASRRGPLNTGELFFGEGSRLTVL.

CDR3 nucleotides: TGTGCCAGCAGCCTGGACAGGGTCACCGGGGAGCTGTTTTTT. Protein product: CASSLDRVTGELFF. This sequence joins TRBV6-1 and TRBJ2-2; 8 bases agree with TRBD1. This CDR3 spans 14 amino acids. Looked up from germline, CDR1 is MNHNS and CDR2 is SASEGT. J gave up 4 bases and V 6 bases, and 4 bases lay outside the gene matches.

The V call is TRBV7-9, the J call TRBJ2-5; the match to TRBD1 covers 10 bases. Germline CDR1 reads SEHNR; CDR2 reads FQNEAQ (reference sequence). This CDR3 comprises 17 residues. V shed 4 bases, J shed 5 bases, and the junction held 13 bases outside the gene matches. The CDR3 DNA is TGTGCCAGCAGCTCCCAGCTCCGGACAGGGGGTTGGGAGACCCAGTACTTC. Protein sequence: CASSSQLRTGGWETQYF.

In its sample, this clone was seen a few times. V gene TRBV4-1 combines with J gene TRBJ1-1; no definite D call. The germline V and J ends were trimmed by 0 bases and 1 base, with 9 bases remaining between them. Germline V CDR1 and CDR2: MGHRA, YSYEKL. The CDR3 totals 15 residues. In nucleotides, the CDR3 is TGCGCCAGCAGCCAAGACGCGTCGGCGAACACTGAAGCTTTCTTT. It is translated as CASSQDASANTEAFF.

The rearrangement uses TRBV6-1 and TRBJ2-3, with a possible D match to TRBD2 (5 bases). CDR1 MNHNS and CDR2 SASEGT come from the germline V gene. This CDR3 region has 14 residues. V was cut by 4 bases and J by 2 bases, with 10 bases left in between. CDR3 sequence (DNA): TGTGCCAGCAGTGGGTTGCGGGTCACAGATACGCAGTATTTT. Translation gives CASSGLRVTDTQYF.

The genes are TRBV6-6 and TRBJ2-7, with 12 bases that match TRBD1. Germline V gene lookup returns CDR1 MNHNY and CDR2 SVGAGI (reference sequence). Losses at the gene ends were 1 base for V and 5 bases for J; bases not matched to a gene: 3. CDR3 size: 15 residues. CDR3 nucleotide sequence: TGTGCCAGCAGTTACTGGGGGACAGGGGGCGACGAGCAGTACTTC. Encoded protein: CASSYWGTGGDEQYF.

CDR3 DNA: TGTGCCAGCAGTTCTGACAGAGCTGAAGCTTTCTTT. This codes for CASSSDRAEAFF. This sequence joins TRBV6-1 and TRBJ1-1, with D possibly being TRBD1 (5 bases). Germline CDR1 reads MNHNS; CDR2 reads SASEGT. Trimming took 5 bases from V and 6 from J, leaving 10 bases between them. There are 12 residues in the CDR3.